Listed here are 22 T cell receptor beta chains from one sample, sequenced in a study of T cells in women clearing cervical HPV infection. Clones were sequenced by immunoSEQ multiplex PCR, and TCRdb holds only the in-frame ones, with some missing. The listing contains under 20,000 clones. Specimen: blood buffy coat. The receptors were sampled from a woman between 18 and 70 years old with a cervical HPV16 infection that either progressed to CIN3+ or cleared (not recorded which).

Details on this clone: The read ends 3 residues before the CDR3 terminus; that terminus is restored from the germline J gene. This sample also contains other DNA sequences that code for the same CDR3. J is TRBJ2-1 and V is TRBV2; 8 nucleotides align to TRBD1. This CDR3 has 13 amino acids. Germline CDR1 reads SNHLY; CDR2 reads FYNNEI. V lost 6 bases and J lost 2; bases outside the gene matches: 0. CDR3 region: CASRDRAYNEQFF. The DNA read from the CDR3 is TGTGCCAGCAGGGACAGGGCCTACAATGAG.

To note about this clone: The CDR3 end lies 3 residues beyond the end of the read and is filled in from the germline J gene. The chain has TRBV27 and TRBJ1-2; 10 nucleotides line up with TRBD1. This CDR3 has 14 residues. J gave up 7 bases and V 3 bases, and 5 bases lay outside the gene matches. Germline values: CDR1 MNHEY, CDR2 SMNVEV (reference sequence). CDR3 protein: CASSFGQGVRGYTF. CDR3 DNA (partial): TGTGCCAGCAGTTTTGGACAGGGGGTACGTGGC.

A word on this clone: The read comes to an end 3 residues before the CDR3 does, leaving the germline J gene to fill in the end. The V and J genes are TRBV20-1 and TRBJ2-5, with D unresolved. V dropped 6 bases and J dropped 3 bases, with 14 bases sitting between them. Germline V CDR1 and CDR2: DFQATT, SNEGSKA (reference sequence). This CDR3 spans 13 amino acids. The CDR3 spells CSARELRKETQYF. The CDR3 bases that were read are TGCAGTGCCCGTGAGTTGCGGAAAGAGACC.

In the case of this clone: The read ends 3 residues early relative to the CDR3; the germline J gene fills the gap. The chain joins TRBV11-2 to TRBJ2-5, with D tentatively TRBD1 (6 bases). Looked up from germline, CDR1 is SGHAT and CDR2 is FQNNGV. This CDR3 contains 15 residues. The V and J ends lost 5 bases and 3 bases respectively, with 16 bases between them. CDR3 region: CASSQQGRSEETQYF. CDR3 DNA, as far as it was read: TGTGCCAGCAGCCAACAGGGCCGGTCCGAAGAGACC.

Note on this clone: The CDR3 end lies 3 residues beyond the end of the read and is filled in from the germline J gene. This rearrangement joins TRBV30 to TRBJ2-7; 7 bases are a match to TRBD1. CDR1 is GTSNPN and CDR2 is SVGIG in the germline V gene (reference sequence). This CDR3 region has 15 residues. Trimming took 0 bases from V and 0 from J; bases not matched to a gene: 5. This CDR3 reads CAWSVGTDSSYEQYF. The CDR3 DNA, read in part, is TGTGCCTGGAGTGTAGGGACAGATAGCTCCTACGAG.

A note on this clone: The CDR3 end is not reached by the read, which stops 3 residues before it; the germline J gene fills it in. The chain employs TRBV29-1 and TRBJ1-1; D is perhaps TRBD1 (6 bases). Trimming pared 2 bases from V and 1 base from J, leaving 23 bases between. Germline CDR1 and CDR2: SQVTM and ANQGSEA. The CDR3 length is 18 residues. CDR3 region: CSVERQGITDLSNTEAFF. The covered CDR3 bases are TGCAGCGTTGAACGGCAGGGGATTACGGATTTATCGAACACTGAA.

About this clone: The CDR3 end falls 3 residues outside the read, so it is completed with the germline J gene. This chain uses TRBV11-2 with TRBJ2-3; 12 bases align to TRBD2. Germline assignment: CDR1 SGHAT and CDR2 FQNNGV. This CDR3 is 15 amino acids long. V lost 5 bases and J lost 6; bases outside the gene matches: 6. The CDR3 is CASSPTSGSWDTQYF. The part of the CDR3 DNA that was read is TGTGCCAGCAGCCCGACTAGCGGGAGTTGGGATACG.

This CDR3 is CASRRLAGSGSYNEQFF. CDR3 DNA (partial): TGTGCCAGCAGACGGCTAGCGGGGTCGGGGTCCTACAATGAG. The genes are TRBV2 and TRBJ2-1; 9 bases map to TRBD2. Coverage ceases 3 residues before the CDR3 finishes, and the germline J gene fills in the end. Germline assignment: CDR1 SNHLY and CDR2 FYNNEI. CDR3 length: 17 residues. The trim removed 6 bases at V and 1 base at J, leaving 10 bases unmatched. The variable domain in full, with the rest retrieved from reference TRBV2 and TRBJ2-1, is EPEVTQTPSHQVTQMGQEVILRCVPISNHLYFYWYRQILGQKVEFLVSFYNNEISEKSEIFDDQFSVERPDGSNFTLKIRSTKLEDSAMYFCASRRLAGSGSYNEQFFGPGTRLTVL.

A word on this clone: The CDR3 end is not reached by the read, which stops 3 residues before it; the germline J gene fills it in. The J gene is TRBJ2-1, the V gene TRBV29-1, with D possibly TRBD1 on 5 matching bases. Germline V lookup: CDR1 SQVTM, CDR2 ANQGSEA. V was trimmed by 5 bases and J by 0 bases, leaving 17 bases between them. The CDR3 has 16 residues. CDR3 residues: CSVTILQASSYNEQFF. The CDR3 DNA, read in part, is TGCAGCGTTACAATACTACAGGCGAGCTCCTACAATGAG.

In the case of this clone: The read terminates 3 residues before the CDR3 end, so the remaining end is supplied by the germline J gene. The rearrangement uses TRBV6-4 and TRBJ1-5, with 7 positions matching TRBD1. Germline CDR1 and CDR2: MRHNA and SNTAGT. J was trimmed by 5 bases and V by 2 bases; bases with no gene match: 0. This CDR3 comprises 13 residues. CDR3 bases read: TGTGCCAGCAGTGACGGGACAGATCAGCCC. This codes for CASSDGTDQP. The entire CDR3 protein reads CASSDGTDQPQHF.

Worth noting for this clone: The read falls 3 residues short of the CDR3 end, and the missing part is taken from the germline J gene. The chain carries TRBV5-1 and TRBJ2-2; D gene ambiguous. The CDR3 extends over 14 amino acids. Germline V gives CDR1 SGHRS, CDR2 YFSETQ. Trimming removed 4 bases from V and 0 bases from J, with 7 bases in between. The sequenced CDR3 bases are TGCGCCAGCAGCCCGTCCCCGAACACCGGGGAG. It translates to CASSPSPNTGE. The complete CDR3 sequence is CASSPSPNTGELFF.

This CDR3 is CASSRLAGSTYEQYF. The CDR3 DNA, read in part, is TGTGCCAGTAGTAGACTAGCGGGGTCTACCTACGAG. The chain is built from TRBV19 and TRBJ2-7, with 11 bases lining up with TRBD2. The read terminates 3 residues before the CDR3 end, so the remaining end is supplied by the germline J gene. Germline values: CDR1 LNHDA, CDR2 SQIVND (reference sequence). The CDR3 consists of 15 residues. The trim removed 4 bases at V and 2 bases at J, leaving 4 bases unmatched.

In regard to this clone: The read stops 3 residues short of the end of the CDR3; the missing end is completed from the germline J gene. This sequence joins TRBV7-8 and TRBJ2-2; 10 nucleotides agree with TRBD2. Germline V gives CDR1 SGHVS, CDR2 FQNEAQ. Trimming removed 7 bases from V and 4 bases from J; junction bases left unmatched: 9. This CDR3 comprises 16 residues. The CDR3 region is CASKALAGDGTGELFF. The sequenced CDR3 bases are TGTGCCAGCAAAGCCCTAGCGGGGGACGGCACCGGGGAG.

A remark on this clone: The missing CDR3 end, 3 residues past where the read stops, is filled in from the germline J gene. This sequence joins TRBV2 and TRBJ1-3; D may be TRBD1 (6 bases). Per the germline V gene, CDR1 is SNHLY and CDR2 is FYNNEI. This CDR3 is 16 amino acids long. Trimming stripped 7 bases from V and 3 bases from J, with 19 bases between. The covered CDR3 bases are TGTGCCAGCAATGCCCTCCAGGGGTTGTATGGAAACACC. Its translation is CASNALQGLYGNT. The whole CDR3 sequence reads CASNALQGLYGNTIYF. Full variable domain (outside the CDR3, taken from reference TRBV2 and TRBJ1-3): EPEVTQTPSHQVTQMGQEVILRCVPISNHLYFYWYRQILGQKVEFLVSFYNNEISEKSEIFDDQFSVERPDGSNFTLKIRSTKLEDSAMYFCASNALQGLYGNTIYFGEGSWLTVV.

The CDR3 is CSARGRYSNQPQHF. The sequenced CDR3 bases are TGCAGTGCTAGAGGCCGGTATAGCAATCAGCCC. The V gene is TRBV20-1, the J gene TRBJ1-5; no firm D call. The CDR3 end is not reached by the read, which stops 3 residues before it; the germline J gene fills it in. The CDR3 contains 14 residues. V was cut by 1 base and J by 0 bases, with 7 bases left in between. The V gene's germline CDR1 is DFQATT and CDR2 SNEGSKA (reference sequence).

Partial CDR3 DNA: TGTGCCAGTAGTATGGGCCCGCGGCCAGGGGGCGGGACATACGAG. This encodes CASSMGPRPGGGTYE. The CDR3, in full, reads CASSMGPRPGGGTYEQYF. The rearrangement uses TRBV19 and TRBJ2-7, with 8 bases lining up with TRBD1. The missing CDR3 end, 3 residues past where the read stops, is filled in from the germline J gene. This CDR3 has 18 amino acids. Germline assignment: CDR1 LNHDA and CDR2 SQIVND (reference sequence). Trimming at V came to 3 bases and at J to 4 bases, leaving 17 bases not matched to a gene. Together with reference TRBV19 and TRBJ2-7, the CDR3 gives the full variable domain: DGGITQSPKYLFRKEGQNVTLSCEQNLNHDAMYWYRQDPGQGLRLIYYSQIVNDFQKGDIAEGYSVSREKKESFPLTVTSAQKNPTAFYLCASSMGPRPGGGTYEQYFGPGTRLTVT.

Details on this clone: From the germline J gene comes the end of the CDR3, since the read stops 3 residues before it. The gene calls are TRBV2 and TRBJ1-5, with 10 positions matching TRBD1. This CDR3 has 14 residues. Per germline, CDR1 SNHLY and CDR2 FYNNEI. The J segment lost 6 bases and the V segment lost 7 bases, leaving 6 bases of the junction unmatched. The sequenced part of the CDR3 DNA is TGTGCCAGCACTAGGGACAGGGGATCTCAGCCC. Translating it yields CASTRDRGSQP. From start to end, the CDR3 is CASTRDRGSQPQHF.

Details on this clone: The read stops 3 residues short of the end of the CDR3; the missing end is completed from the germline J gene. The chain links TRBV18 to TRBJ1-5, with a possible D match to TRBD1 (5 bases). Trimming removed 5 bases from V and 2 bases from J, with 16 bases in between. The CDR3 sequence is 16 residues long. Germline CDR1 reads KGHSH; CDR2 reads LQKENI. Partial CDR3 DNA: TGTGCCAGCTCATCAGAGCCGGGACTCGGCAATCAGCCC. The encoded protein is CASSSEPGLGNQP. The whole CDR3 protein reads CASSSEPGLGNQPQHF. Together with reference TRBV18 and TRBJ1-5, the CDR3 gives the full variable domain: NAGVMQNPRHLVRRRGQEARLRCSPMKGHSHVYWYRQLPEEGLKFMVYLQKENIIDESGMPKERFSAEFPKEGPSILRIQQVVRGDSAAYFCASSSEPGLGNQPQHFGDGTRLSIL.

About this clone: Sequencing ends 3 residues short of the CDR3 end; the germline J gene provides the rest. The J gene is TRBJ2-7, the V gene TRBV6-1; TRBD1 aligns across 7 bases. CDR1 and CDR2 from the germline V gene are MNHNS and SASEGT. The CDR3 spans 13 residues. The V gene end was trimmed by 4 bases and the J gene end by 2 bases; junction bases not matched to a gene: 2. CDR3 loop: CASSAGTAYEQYF. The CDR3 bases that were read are TGTGCCAGCAGTGCCGGGACAGCCTACGAG.

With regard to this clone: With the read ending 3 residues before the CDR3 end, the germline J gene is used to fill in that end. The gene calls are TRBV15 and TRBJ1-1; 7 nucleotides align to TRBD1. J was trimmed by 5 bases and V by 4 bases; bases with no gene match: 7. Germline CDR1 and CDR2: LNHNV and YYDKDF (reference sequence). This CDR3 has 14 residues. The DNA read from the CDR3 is TGTGCCACCAGCACAATACAGGGGAGTACTGAA. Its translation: CATSTIQGSTE. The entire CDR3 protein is CATSTIQGSTEAFF.

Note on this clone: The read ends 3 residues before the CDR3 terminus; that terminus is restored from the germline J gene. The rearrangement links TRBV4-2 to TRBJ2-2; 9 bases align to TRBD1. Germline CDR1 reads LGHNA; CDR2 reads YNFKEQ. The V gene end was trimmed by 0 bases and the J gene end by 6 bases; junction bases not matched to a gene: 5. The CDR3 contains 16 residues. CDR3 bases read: TGTGCCAGCAGCCAAGATCCGACAGGGGGGGCCGGGGAG. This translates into CASSQDPTGGAGE. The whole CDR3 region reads CASSQDPTGGAGELFF.

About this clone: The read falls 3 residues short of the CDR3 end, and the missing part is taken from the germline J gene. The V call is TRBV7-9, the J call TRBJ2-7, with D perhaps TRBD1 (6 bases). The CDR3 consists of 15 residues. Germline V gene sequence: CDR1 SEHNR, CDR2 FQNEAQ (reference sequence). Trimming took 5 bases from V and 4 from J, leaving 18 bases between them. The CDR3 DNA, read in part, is TGTGCCAGCAGCCCTCGGACAGCCGTACAATACGAG. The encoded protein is CASSPRTAVQYE. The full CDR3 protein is CASSPRTAVQYEQYF.